Below are 13 T cell receptor beta chains sequenced from a single sample in a study of T cells in Graves' hyperthyroidism and ophthalmopathy. TCR beta CDR3 sequences were amplified from RNA transcripts. HTBI primers drove first-round RT-PCR of the TCR CDR3. TCRdb called the multiplex PCR reads again in MiXCR, with one record for every CDR3 protein. The sample lists around 620,000 distinct CDR3 sequences; around 15% were seen once. Sequencing input: blood. The receptor source for this set is a woman younger than 45 with Graves' hyperthyroidism.

This clonotype has ten or more counts. V and J are TRBV6-1 and TRBJ2-7; 10 nucleotides match TRBD2. This CDR3 is built from 16 residues. V dropped 5 bases and J dropped 3; count of bases not matched to a gene: 10. CDR1 MNHNS and CDR2 SASEGT come from the germline V gene. CDR3 nucleotide sequence: TGTGCCAGCAGTTACGACCCTAGCGGGAGCTTCTACGAGCAGTACTTC. Its translation: CASSYDPSGSFYEQYF.

This chain joins TRBV28 and TRBJ2-7, with D perhaps given as TRBD1 or TRBD2 (5 bases each). Trimming left V 7 bases short and J 3 bases short, with 16 bases between. Germline V gene sequence: CDR1 MDHEN, CDR2 SYDVKM. The CDR3 covers 14 residues. The CDR3 bases are TGTGCCAGCACCACCTACGGGACCAGCTACGAGCAGTACTTC. Translating gives CASTTYGTSYEQYF. Drawing the rest from reference TRBV28 and TRBJ2-7, the complete variable domain is DVKVTQSSRYLVKRTGEKVFLECVQDMDHENMFWYRQDPGLGLRLIYFSYDVKMKEKGDIPEGYSVSREKKERFSLILESASTNQTSMYLCASTTYGTSYEQYFGPGTRLTVT.

In this sample, this clonotype turned up a few times. This rearrangement joins TRBV7-9 to TRBJ1-5; no firm D call. V was cut by 4 bases and J by 5 bases, with 12 bases left in between. Per the germline V gene, CDR1 is SEHNR and CDR2 is FQNEAQ (reference sequence). The CDR3 loop spans 14 amino acids. The DNA for the CDR3 is TGTGCCAGCAGCTCCGTCTTTAATTATCAGCCCCAGCATTTT. Amino acid sequence: CASSSVFNYQPQHF.

In its sample, this clonotype was seen a few times. This chain uses TRBV7-3 with TRBJ2-3; D gene ambiguous. Trimming took off 0 bases at V and 4 bases at J, with 5 bases between the two ends. The CDR3 contains 13 residues. Germline CDR1 is SGHTA and CDR2 is FQGTGA. The CDR3 protein is CASSLTVPDTQYF. CDR3 nucleotide sequence: TGTGCCAGCAGCTTAACGGTGCCAGATACGCAGTATTTT.

This clonotype was observed a few times. V is TRBV7-2 and J is TRBJ1-2; D is ambiguous. Deletions cut 1 base from V and 3 bases from J, with 6 bases between. Germline V CDR1 and CDR2: SGHTA, FQGNSA. The CDR3 has 13 amino acids. This CDR3 reads CASSLESYYGYTF. DNA of the CDR3: TGTGCCAGCAGCTTAGAAAGCTACTATGGCTACACCTTC.

Only a few counts were recorded for this clonotype. J is TRBJ1-3 and V is TRBV27; D is uncertain. The V gene lost 6 bases and the J gene lost 5 bases, with 14 bases spanning the gap. CDR3 length: 14 amino acids. Germline V gene lookup returns CDR1 MNHEY and CDR2 SMNVEV (reference sequence). The CDR3 DNA reads TGTGCCAGCAGGCAAGGGTTCCGGCGAAACACCATATATTTT. Its translation: CASRQGFRRNTIYF.

This clonotype was picked up many times. This rearrangement joins TRBV7-8 to TRBJ2-3, with 10 nucleotides matching TRBD2. Per germline, CDR1 SGHVS and CDR2 FQNEAQ. V dropped 3 bases and J dropped 0; count of bases not matched to a gene: 9. This CDR3 comprises 18 residues. The CDR3 DNA is TGTGCCAGCAGCTTGTTGAGCGGGAGGGACTTCAGCACAGATACGCAGTATTTT. Its translation: CASSLLSGRDFSTDTQYF.

The sample holds a few counts of this clonotype. This chain's CDR3 is CASSSKDRGYGNTEAFF. The CDR3 DNA reads as TGTGCCAGTAGTAGCAAGGACAGGGGGTATGGAAACACTGAAGCTTTCTTT. This sequence joins TRBV19 and TRBJ1-1; 10 bases map to TRBD1. The CDR3 is 17 amino acids. V shed 4 bases and J 2 bases; nucleotides not matched to a gene: 10. Germline V CDR1 and CDR2: LNHDA, SQIVND (reference sequence).

This clonotype was observed many times. This chain uses TRBV12-5 with TRBJ2-1; D remains ambiguous. The V end was cut by 2 bases, the J end by 6 bases, with 5 bases between. Germline values: CDR1 LGHNT, CDR2 FRNRAP. The CDR3 sequence is 12 residues long. The CDR3 sequence: CASGLWSNEQFF. DNA for the CDR3: TGTGCTAGTGGTTTGTGGTCCAATGAGCAGTTCTTC.

In this sample, this clonotype turned up a few times. In DNA form, the CDR3 reads TGTGGAACCGGCCGAGGCAGTCCCACCCGTTATAACTATGGCTACACCTTC. As protein: CGTGRGSPTRYNYGYTF. This chain connects TRBV7-8 to TRBJ1-2; D uncertain. This CDR3 comprises 17 residues. Germline V gene lookup returns CDR1 SGHVS and CDR2 FQNEAQ.

This clonotype has only a few counts. The chain joins TRBV7-2 to TRBJ2-7; D might be TRBD1 (5 bases). CDR1 and CDR2 (germline): SGHTA, FQGNSA. This CDR3 region has 13 residues. The V gene lost 3 bases and the J gene lost 6 bases, with 12 bases spanning the gap. CDR3 bases: TGTGCCAGCAGCTTCGCAGGGCCCGGCGAGCAGTACTTC. This sequence encodes CASSFAGPGEQYF.

This clonotype came up many times. The chain recombines TRBV20-1 with TRBJ2-7, with 8 positions matching TRBD2. CDR3 size: 13 residues. The ends lost 4 bases at V and 7 bases at J; junction bases unmatched: 9. The germline V gene encodes CDR1 DFQATT and CDR2 SNEGSKA (reference sequence). The CDR3 is CSAISGKGGEQYF. The CDR3, as DNA: TGCAGTGCTATTAGCGGGAAGGGGGGTGAGCAGTACTTC.

This chain connects TRBV2 to TRBJ2-3, with D hard to call. CDR3 length equals 14 residues. Germline CDR1 reads SNHLY; CDR2 reads FYNNEI. V was trimmed by 2 bases and J by 0 bases, leaving 6 bases between them. The CDR3 sequence is CASSETSSTDTQYF. The CDR3 nucleotides read TGTGCCAGCAGTGAAACCTCTAGCACAGATACGCAGTATTTT.